These 17 T cell receptor beta chains were sequenced from one sample in a study of cytomegalovirus exposure and HLA in healthy donors. The method was immunoSEQ multiplex PCR; TCRdb's version includes in-frame clones alone and lacks a portion of them. The table records about 84,000 clones, about nine tenths of them present only once. Sequencing was carried out using PBMCs. These receptors originate from a man younger than 40 in good health and CMV-seronegative.

This clone was picked up one time. The CDR3 bases are TGTGCCTGGGGGACAGGACGCTCCTACAATGAGCAGTTCTTC. Amino acids: CAWGTGRSYNEQFF. The V and J genes are TRBV30 and TRBJ2-1; 8 positions agree with TRBD1. The germline gives CDR1 GTSNPN, CDR2 SVGIG (reference sequence). Trimming at V came to 5 bases and at J to 0 bases, leaving 3 bases not matched to a gene. The CDR3 spans 14 residues.

The chain couples TRBV28 to TRBJ2-5; a weak D match, TRBD1 (6 bases). V lost 6 bases to trimming and J lost 3 bases, with 20 bases between them. The CDR3 runs to 16 residues. Germline V CDR1 and CDR2: MDHEN, SYDVKM. This chain's CDR3 is CASSPRAGDGEETQYF. The CDR3 region has the DNA TGTGCCAGCAGCCCCAGGGCAGGGGATGGGGAAGAGACCCAGTACTTC.

The chain carries TRBV5-6 and TRBJ2-7, with TRBD1 identical over 9 bases. From germline, CDR1 is SGHDT and CDR2 YYEEEE. J gave up 5 bases and V 4 bases, and 10 bases lay outside the gene matches. The CDR3 length is 15 residues. The CDR3: CASSKTGTGFDEQYF. The DNA of the CDR3 is TGTGCCAGCAGCAAAACCGGGACAGGGTTCGACGAGCAGTACTTC.

Written as DNA, the CDR3 is TGCAGCGTTGAAGAAGGGGCCGGAGCAGACTACGAGCAGTACTTC. This sequence encodes CSVEEGAGADYEQYF. The chain joins TRBV29-1 to TRBJ2-7, with a weak D call TRBD1 (5 bases). The CDR3 contains 15 residues. Germline V CDR1 and CDR2: SQVTM, ANQGSEA. V was pared by 0 bases and J by 3 bases, with 15 bases between.

This sequence joins TRBV27 and TRBJ2-2, with 8 bases lining up with TRBD1. V trimming: 6 bases; J trimming: 7 bases; junction bases outside the gene matches: 4. The CDR3 runs to 13 residues. Germline CDR1 is MNHEY and CDR2 is SMNVEV (reference sequence). CDR3 nucleotide sequence: TGTGCCAGCAGCACGACAGGGGTCGGGGAGCTGTTTTTT. Protein product: CASSTTGVGELFF.

The V call is TRBV11-1, the J call TRBJ1-1; D is unresolved. V gave up 1 base and J gave up 0 bases, with 12 bases separating them. The CDR3 contains 16 residues. In germline, CDR1 is SGHAT, CDR2 FQDESV (reference sequence). CDR3 nucleotides: TGTGCCAGCAGCTTAGAGGTGACACTGATGAACACTGAAGCTTTCTTT. This translates into CASSLEVTLMNTEAFF. Looking up the rest from reference TRBV11-1 and TRBJ1-1 gives the full variable domain: EAEVAQSPRYKITEKSQAVAFWCDPISGHATLYWYRQILGQGPELLVQFQDESVVDDSQLPKDRFSAERLKGVDSTLKIQPAELGDSAMYLCASSLEVTLMNTEAFFGQGTRLTVV.

The chain uses TRBV18 and TRBJ2-1; 7 bases fit TRBD1. The germline V gene encodes CDR1 KGHSH and CDR2 LQKENI. The CDR3 is 14 residues long. The trim removed 2 bases at V and 6 bases at J, leaving 4 bases unmatched. The CDR3 DNA reads TGTGCCAGCTCACCAGAGACAGGGATCAATGAGCAGTTCTTC. Its protein product is CASSPETGINEQFF.

As DNA, the CDR3 is TGTGCCAGCAGCCTTATAGCGGGGAGCACAGATACGCAGTATTTT. It codes for CASSLIAGSTDTQYF. The rearrangement joins TRBV7-6 to TRBJ2-3; 8 nucleotides agree with TRBD2. The germline CDR1 and CDR2 sequences are SGHVS and FNYEAQ. The CDR3 covers 15 residues. With 5 bases clipped from V and 0 bases from J, the junction kept 4 bases outside the gene matches. The full variable domain, rest sourced from reference TRBV7-6 and TRBJ2-3, is GAGVSQSPRYKVTKRGQDVALRCDPISGHVSLYWYRQALGQGPEFLTYFNYEAQQDKSGLPNDRFSAERPEGSISTLTIQRTEQRDSAMYRCASSLIAGSTDTQYFGPGTRLTVL.

This chain joins TRBV15 and TRBJ1-1, with D perhaps matching TRBD1 (6 bases). The germline gives CDR1 LNHNV, CDR2 YYDKDF (reference sequence). CDR3 length: 16 residues. Trimming left V 2 bases short and J 5 bases short, with 18 bases between. CDR3 sequence: CATSRPTGKGETEAFF. The DNA of the CDR3 is TGTGCCACCAGCAGACCAACGGGCAAGGGGGAAACTGAAGCTTTCTTT.

The rearrangement links TRBV27 to TRBJ2-5; no definite D call. Deletions cut 8 bases from V and 1 base from J, with 11 bases between. The CDR3 extends over 13 amino acids. The germline V gene has CDR1 MNHEY and CDR2 SMNVEV (reference sequence). The CDR3 region is CASGPLAQETQYF. In DNA, the CDR3 is TGTGCCAGCGGTCCTTTAGCCCAAGAGACCCAGTACTTC.

The rearrangement uses TRBV5-5 and TRBJ2-7; possible D gene TRBD2, 5 bases. Trimming removed 2 bases from V and 3 bases from J, with 6 bases in between. The CDR3 contains 12 residues. CDR1 and CDR2 (germline): SGHKS, YYEKEE (reference sequence). This chain's CDR3 is CASSFGGYEQYF. CDR3 nucleotide sequence: TGTGCCAGCAGCTTTGGAGGCTACGAGCAGTACTTC.

This chain links TRBV7-2 with TRBJ2-1; D is perhaps TRBD1 (5 bases). V was pared by 4 bases and J by 4 bases, with 20 bases between. CDR3 size: 17 residues. The germline CDR1 and CDR2 sequences are SGHTA and FQGNSA. CDR3 DNA sequence: TGTGCCAGCAGCTCCCTGGGGCGGATCGACCCGTACAATGAGCAGTTCTTC. Translation: CASSSLGRIDPYNEQFF.

The DNA for the CDR3 is TGTGCCAGCTCATCCATAGAGAACACTGAAGCTTTCTTT. This translates into CASSSIENTEAFF. This chain uses TRBV18 with TRBJ1-1; D is unclear. CDR1 and CDR2 (germline): KGHSH, LQKENI. The CDR3 totals 13 residues. The V and J ends lost 5 bases and 1 base respectively, with 8 bases between them.

This sequence joins TRBV28 and TRBJ2-1; 7 nucleotides agree with TRBD2. Trimming took 9 bases from V and 3 from J; bases not matched to a gene: 14. In germline, CDR1 is MDHEN, CDR2 SYDVKM. The CDR3 extends over 16 amino acids. The CDR3 coding sequence is TGTGCCAGTCTAGAAAGTCCAGCGGGGAGCTACAATGAGCAGTTCTTC. Translating it yields CASLESPAGSYNEQFF.

V usage is TRBV19 and J usage is TRBJ2-1, with 11 bases lining up with TRBD2. V lost 5 bases to trimming and J lost 5 bases; unmatched junction nucleotides: 8. The CDR3 loop spans 16 amino acids. Germline V lookup: CDR1 LNHDA, CDR2 SQIVND (reference sequence). CDR3 residues: CASSLVTSGTNNEQFF. The CDR3 bases are TGTGCCAGTAGTCTCGTGACTAGCGGGACGAACAATGAGCAGTTCTTC.

The chain recombines TRBV29-1 with TRBJ1-1, with D unclear. The V gene's germline CDR1 is SQVTM and CDR2 ANQGSEA. The CDR3 has 12 residues. Trimming stripped 4 bases from V and 1 base from J, with 7 bases between. The chain's CDR3 is CSVAGGNTEAFF. CDR3 bases: TGCAGCGTTGCAGGAGGGAACACTGAAGCTTTCTTT. Using reference TRBV29-1 and TRBJ1-1 for the parts outside the CDR3, the full variable domain is SAVISQKPSRDICQRGTSLTIQCQVDSQVTMMFWYRQQPGQSLTLIATANQGSEATYESGFVIDKFPISRPNLTFSTLTVSNMSPEDSSIYLCSVAGGNTEAFFGQGTRLTVV.

The V call is TRBV2, the J call TRBJ1-3, with D perhaps matching TRBD1 (5 bases). The CDR3 loop spans 14 amino acids. CDR1 and CDR2 (germline): SNHLY, FYNNEI. V was trimmed by 11 bases and J by 0 bases, leaving 14 bases between them. CDR3 loop: CAGGGPSSGNTIYF. As DNA, the CDR3 is TGTGCCGGGGGGGGACCTAGCTCTGGAAACACCATATATTTT.